This T cell receptor (beta chain) came from a study of blood T cells in healthy people across ages. Alongside a J-beta primer mix, a sample-barcoded 5' primer served in a second PCR lasting 7 to 11 cycles. A single record per CDR3 protein comes from TCRdb applying MiXCR to the 5' RACE reads. The sample lists some 1,500,000 distinct CDR3 sequences, roughly 43% occurring once. Between the trimmed V and J ends, which lost 5 bases and 8 bases, there was a span of 24 bases. Germline V lookup: CDR1 SGHVS, CDR2 FQNEAQ. The CDR3 totals 16 residues. The chain combines TRBV7-8 with TRBJ1-2, with D perhaps matching TRBD1 (6 bases). Sample: blood. This TCR came from a woman between 18 and 29 years old in good health. DNA of the CDR3: TGTGCCAGCAGCACCCTCCGGGGTATGGGGGCAGACGGCTACACCTTC. The encoded protein is CASSTLRGMGADGYTF.